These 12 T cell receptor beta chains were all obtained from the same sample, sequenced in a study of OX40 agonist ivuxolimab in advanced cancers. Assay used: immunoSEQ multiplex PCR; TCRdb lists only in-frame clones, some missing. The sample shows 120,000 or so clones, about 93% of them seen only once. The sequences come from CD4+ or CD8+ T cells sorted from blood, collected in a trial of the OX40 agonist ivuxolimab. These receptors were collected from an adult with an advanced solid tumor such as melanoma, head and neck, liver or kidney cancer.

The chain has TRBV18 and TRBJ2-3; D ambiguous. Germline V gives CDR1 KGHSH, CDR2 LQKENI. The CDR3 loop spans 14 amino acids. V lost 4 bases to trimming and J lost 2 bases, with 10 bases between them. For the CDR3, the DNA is TGTGCCAGCTCACTTCGGACGGTCACAGATACGCAGTATTTT. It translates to CASSLRTVTDTQYF.

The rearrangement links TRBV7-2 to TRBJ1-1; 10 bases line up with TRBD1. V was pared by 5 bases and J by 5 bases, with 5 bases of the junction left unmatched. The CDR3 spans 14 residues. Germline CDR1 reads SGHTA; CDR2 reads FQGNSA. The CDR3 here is CASSGRQGATEAFF. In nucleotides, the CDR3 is TGTGCCAGCAGCGGTAGACAGGGGGCGACTGAAGCTTTCTTT. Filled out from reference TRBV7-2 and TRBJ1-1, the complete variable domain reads GAGVSQSPSNKVTEKGKDVELRCDPISGHTALYWYRQSLGQGLEFLIYFQGNSAPDKSGLPSDRFSAERTGGSVSTLTIQRTQQEDSAVYLCASSGRQGATEAFFGQGTRLTVV.

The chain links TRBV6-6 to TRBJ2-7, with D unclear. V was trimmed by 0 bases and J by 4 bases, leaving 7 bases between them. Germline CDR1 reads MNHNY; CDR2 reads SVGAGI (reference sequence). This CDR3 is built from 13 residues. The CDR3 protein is CASSYSVEYEQYF. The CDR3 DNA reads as TGTGCCAGCAGTTACTCGGTAGAATACGAGCAGTACTTC.

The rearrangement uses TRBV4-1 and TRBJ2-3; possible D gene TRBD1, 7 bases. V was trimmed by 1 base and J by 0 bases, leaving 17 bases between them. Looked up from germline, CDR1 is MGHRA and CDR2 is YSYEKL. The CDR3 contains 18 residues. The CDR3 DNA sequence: TGCGCCAGCAGCCAAGGGGGGGCCACAGGGGTTAGCACAGATACGCAGTATTTT. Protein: CASSQGGATGVSTDTQYF.

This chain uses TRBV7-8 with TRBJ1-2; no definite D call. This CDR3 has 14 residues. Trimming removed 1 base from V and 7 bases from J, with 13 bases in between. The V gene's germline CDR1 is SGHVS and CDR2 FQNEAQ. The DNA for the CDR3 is TGTGCCAGCAGCTTAGGTGGAGGCGCGACTGGCTACACCTTC. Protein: CASSLGGGATGYTF.

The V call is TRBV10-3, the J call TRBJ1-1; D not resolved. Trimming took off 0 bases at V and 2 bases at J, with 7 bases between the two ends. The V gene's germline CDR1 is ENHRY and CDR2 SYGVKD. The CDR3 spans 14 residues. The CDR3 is CAISESRDNTEAFF. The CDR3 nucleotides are TGTGCCATCAGTGAGTCGAGGGATAACACTGAAGCTTTCTTT.

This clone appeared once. The CDR3 sequence is CASIRQGAHLETQYF. CDR3 sequence (DNA): TGTGCCAGCATTCGACAGGGAGCCCATCTAGAGACCCAGTACTTC. V and J are TRBV28 and TRBJ2-5, with 7 bases matching TRBD1. This CDR3 contains 15 residues. Germline V CDR1 and CDR2: MDHEN, SYDVKM. Unmatched junction bases numbered 12, after V lost 7 bases and J lost 4 bases. Full variable domain (missing parts from reference TRBV28 and TRBJ2-5): DVKVTQSSRYLVKRTGEKVFLECVQDMDHENMFWYRQDPGLGLRLIYFSYDVKMKEKGDIPEGYSVSREKKERFSLILESASTNQTSMYLCASIRQGAHLETQYFGPGTRLLVL.

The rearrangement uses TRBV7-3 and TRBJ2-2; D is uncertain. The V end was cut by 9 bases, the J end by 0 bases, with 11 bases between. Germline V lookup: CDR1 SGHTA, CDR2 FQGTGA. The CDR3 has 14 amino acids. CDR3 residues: CASKGGSNTGELFF. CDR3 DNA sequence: TGTGCCAGTAAAGGTGGTTCGAACACCGGGGAGCTGTTTTTT.

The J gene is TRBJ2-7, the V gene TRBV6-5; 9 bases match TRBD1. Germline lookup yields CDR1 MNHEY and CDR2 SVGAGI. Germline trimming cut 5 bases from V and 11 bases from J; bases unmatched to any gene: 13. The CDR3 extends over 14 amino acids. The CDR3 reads CASSNPGQGDDKYF. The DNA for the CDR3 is TGTGCCAGCAGTAATCCGGGACAGGGTGATGATAAGTACTTC.

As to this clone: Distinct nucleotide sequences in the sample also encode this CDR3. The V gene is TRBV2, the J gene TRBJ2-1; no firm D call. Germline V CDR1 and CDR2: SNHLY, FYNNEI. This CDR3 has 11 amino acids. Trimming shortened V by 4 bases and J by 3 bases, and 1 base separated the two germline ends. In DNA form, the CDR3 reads TGTGCCAGCAGTGTCTACAATGAGCAGTTCTTC. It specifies CASSVYNEQFF.

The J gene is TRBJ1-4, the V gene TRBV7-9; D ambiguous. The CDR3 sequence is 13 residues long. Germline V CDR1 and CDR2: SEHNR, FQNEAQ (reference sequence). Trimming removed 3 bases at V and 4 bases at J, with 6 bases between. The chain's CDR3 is CASSFRFNEKLFF. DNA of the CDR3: TGTGCCAGCAGCTTCCGGTTTAATGAAAAACTGTTTTTT.

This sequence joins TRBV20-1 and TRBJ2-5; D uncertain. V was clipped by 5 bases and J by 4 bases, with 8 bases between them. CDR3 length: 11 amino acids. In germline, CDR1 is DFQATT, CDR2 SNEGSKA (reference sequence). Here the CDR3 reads CSARTGETQYF. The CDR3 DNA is TGCAGTGCTCGGACCGGAGAGACCCAGTACTTC.